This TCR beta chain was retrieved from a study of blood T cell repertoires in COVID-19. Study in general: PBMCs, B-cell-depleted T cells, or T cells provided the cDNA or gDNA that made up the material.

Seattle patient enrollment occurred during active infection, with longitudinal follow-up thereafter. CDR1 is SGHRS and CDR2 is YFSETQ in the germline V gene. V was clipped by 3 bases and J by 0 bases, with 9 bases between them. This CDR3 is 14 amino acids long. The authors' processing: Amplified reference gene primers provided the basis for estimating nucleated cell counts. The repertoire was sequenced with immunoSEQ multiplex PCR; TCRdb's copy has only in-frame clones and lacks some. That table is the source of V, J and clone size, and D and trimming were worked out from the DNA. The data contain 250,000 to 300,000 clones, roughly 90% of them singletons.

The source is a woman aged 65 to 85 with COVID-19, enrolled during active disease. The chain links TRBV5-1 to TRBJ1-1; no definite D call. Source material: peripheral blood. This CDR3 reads CASSSFGLNTEAFF. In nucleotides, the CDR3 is TGCGCCAGCAGCTCCTTCGGTCTGAACACTGAAGCTTTCTTT.